This T cell receptor beta chain was sequenced during a study of response to subunit inactivated influenza vaccine. MiXCR, run by TCRdb on the RT-PCR reads, gives a single entry per CDR3 protein. This sample has roughly 630,000 distinct CDR3 sequences, with about 15% found just once. V was clipped by 4 bases and J by 5 bases; unmatched bases: 15. Germline V lookup: CDR1 KGHDR, CDR2 SFDVKD. The CDR3 runs to 18 residues. As regards this clonotype: Its specificity is not known.

Study-level findings and limits: Authors suggested each seasonal flu vaccination may recruit only limited numbers of new T cells.

Sequences were derived from PBMCs from blood, sampled 14 to 15 days before vaccination. The chain carries TRBV24-1 and TRBJ2-3; the match to TRBD2 covers 9 bases. This TCR derives from a man aged 45-65 years who received an inactivated influenza vaccine. The CDR3 protein is CATSDTPGAGGPGDTQYF. The CDR3 coding sequence is TGTGCCACCAGTGACACGCCTGGAGCGGGGGGTCCGGGAGATACGCAGTATTTT.